The following is a T cell receptor (beta chain) sequence with its context. Antigen unknown. CDR1 and CDR2 (germline): LNHDA, SQIVND (reference sequence). Trimming took 5 bases from V and 8 from J, leaving 18 bases between them. The CDR3 contains 14 residues. This record belongs to a study of shared clonotypes between healthy human individuals. The overall study: Those who served as donors were a couple of women and three men between the ages of 18 and 49.

Over several immunoSEQ plates, each subset's genomic DNA was distributed in even portions. The protocol was immunoSEQ multiplex PCR, while the TCRdb copy is restricted to in-frame clones and leaves out a portion. The sample records more than 2 million clones, approximately 96% being singletons. Donors were Caucasian adults residing in Nashville, Tennessee, USA. Study-wide results and limits: A reduction in generation probabilities was seen for non-shared clonotypes relative to those shared by all four donors.

The receptor comes from a young man in good health. This chain joins TRBV19 and TRBJ1-1; D not certain. Sequencing was carried out using naive CD4+ T cells sorted from blood. Stated subset: CD45RA+ positively selected. The CDR3 loop is CASSSSPVPKEAFF. DNA of the CDR3: TGTGCCAGTAGTTCAAGTCCCGTTCCAAAAGAAGCTTTCTTT.